This TCR beta chain was sequenced for a study of human T cells and chemical hapten exposure. About the study: Alopecia areata, totalis and universalis patients, mostly female, were included. Study findings and constraints: The number of TCRs over 1 in 1000 frequency stayed unchanged after DPC.

As originally analysed: Per sample, the median was 95,638 TCRs, with values from about 24,000 to 680,000. TCRdb redid the calling of the RACE reads with MiXCR, one entry per CDR3 protein. TCRdb's processing, not the authors', yielded these V and J calls. The table includes a few hundred thousand distinct CDR3 sequences, 4.5% to 5.5% detected once. This CDR3 has 15 amino acids. CDR1 is MNHNY, CDR2 SVGAGI, per germline (reference sequence). V shed 2 bases and J 5 bases; nucleotides not matched to a gene: 5. Documented time point: pre-sensitization, week 0. Documented treatment: therapeutic diphenylcyclopropenone sensitization with weekly scalp DPC. As to this clonotype: The antigen remains unidentified.

This TCR derives from a woman between 18 and 30 years old with alopecia areata. Some clones in this sample may be carry-over from other donors' samples. Sequencing used whole blood, obtained in connection with sensitization to the hapten diphenylcyclopropenone (DPC). The rearrangement uses TRBV6-6 and TRBJ2-3; 9 nucleotides align to TRBD1. CDR3 sequence (DNA): TGTGCCAGCAGTTACAACAGGGGGCAGGGAGATACGCAGTATTTT. Translation: CASSYNRGQGDTQYF.